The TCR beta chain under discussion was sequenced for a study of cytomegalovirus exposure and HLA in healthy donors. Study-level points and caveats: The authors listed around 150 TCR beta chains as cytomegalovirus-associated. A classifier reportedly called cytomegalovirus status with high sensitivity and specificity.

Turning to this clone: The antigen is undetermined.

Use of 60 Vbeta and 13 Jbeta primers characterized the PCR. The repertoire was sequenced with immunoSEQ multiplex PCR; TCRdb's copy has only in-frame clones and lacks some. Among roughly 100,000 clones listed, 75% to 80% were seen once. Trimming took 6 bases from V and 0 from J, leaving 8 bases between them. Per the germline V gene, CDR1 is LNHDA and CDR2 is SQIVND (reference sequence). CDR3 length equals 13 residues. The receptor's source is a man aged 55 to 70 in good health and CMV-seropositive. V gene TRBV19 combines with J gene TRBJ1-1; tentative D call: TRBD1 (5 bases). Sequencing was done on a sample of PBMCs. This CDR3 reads CASSEQVNTEAFF. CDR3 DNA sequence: TGTGCCAGTAGCGAACAGGTGAACACTGAAGCTTTCTTT.